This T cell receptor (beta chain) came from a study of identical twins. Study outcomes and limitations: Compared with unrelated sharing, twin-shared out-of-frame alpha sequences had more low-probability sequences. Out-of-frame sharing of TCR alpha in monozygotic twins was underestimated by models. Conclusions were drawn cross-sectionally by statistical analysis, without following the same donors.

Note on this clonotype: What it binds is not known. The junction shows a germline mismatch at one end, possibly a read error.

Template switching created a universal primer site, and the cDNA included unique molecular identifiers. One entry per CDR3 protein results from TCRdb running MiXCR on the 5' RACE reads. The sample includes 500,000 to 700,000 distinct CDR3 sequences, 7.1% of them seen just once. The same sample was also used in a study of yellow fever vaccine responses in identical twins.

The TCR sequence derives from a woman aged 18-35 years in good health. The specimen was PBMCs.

The CDR3 DNA is TGTGCCAGCACTTTACAGGCCCCAACCGGGACAGGGAACTACACCGGGGAGCTGTTTTTT. Amino acids: CASTLQAPTGTGNYTGELFF. V is TRBV12-3 or TRBV12-4 and J is TRBJ2-2; 9 bases fit TRBD1. The CDR3 loop spans 20 amino acids.